The next 10 T cell receptor beta chains were all read from a single sample in a study of molecular identifiers for immune sequencing clone quantification. TCRdb re-derived calls from the PCR reads in MiXCR, one entry per CDR3 protein. The data hold 62,000 or so distinct CDR3 sequences, with less than 20% observed a single time. The specimen was naive CD8+ T cells from blood, with Jurkat cell RNA spiked in. Specified subset: FACS-sorted CD8+CD4-CCR7+CD45RA+ naive T cells. The origin of the receptors is a human donor in good health. Some libraries in this study had Jurkat cell RNA spiked in.

This clonotype was recorded many times. J is TRBJ1-1 and V is TRBV7-2, with 11 bases aligning to TRBD1. V was clipped by 5 bases and J by 0 bases; unmatched bases: 17. The CDR3 is 20 residues long. Germline CDR1 reads SGHTA; CDR2 reads FQGNSA. CDR3 bases: TGTGCCAGCAGCCCCCCGGCTTCTTTCGGGACAGGGGGAATGAACACTGAAGCTTTCTTT. Translation gives CASSPPASFGTGGMNTEAFF.

This clonotype was observed many times. The CDR3 spells CASSLGPPEQYF. The CDR3 DNA is TGTGCCAGCAGTCTTGGACCTCCCGAGCAGTACTTC. The rearrangement links TRBV6-2 or TRBV6-3 to TRBJ2-7; D is ambiguous. Germline CDR1 and CDR2: MNHEY and SVGEGT. Trimming shortened V by 5 bases and J by 6 bases, and 11 bases separated the two germline ends. The CDR3 totals 12 residues.

For this clonotype: A much larger clone lies one base from this, so it may be a read error. This chain uses TRBV15 with TRBJ1-4; possibly TRBD1 for D (5 bases). This CDR3 contains 13 residues. Trimming took off 8 bases at V and 7 bases at J, with 14 bases between the two ends. Germline CDR1 LNHNV, CDR2 YYDKDF (reference sequence). Here the CDR3 DNA reads TGTGCCACCGAGGAGGGGATAAGTGAAAAACTGTTTTTT. Its translation: CATEEGISEKLFF.

This clonotype has a count of ten or more. The chain is built from TRBV6-5 and TRBJ2-3, with a tentative D call TRBD2 (6 bases). This CDR3 comprises 16 residues. Trimming took off 2 bases at V and 4 bases at J, with 16 bases between the two ends. From germline, CDR1 is MNHEY and CDR2 SVGAGI. The CDR3 DNA sequence: TGTGCCAGCAGTTACGAGGCGGGGTCTTTGTCAGATACGCAGTATTTT. It encodes CASSYEAGSLSDTQYF.

This chain connects TRBV11-2 to TRBJ2-7; possibly TRBD2 for D (5 bases). CDR1 SGHAT and CDR2 FQNNGV come from the germline V gene. V was pared by 1 base and J by 7 bases, with 8 bases between. CDR3 length equals 12 residues. This CDR3 is CASSLGSVEQYF. The CDR3 nucleotides are TGTGCCAGCAGCTTAGGTAGCGTTGAGCAGTACTTC. The complete variable domain, with remaining parts taken from reference TRBV11-2 and TRBJ2-7, reads EAGVAQSPRYKIIEKRQSVAFWCNPISGHATLYWYQQILGQGPKLLIQFQNNGVVDDSQLPKDRFSAERLKGVDSTLKIQPAKLEDSAVYLCASSLGSVEQYFGPGTRLTVT.

This clonotype has at least ten counts. The V call is TRBV6-2 or TRBV6-3, the J call TRBJ2-3, with unresolved D. The germline V gene has CDR1 MNHEY and CDR2 SVGEGT. The CDR3 is 14 residues long. Trimming removed 3 bases from V and 4 bases from J, with 11 bases in between. The CDR3 here is CASSYVSPPDTQYF. CDR3 coding DNA: TGTGCCAGCAGTTATGTCTCCCCCCCAGATACGCAGTATTTT.

V and J are TRBV11-3 and TRBJ2-1; D possibly matches TRBD1 or TRBD2 (6 bases each). V was pared by 1 base and J by 1 base, with 14 bases between. CDR3 size: 17 residues. Germline CDR1 reads SGHNT; CDR2 reads YENEEA. CDR3 sequence (DNA): TGTGCCAGCAGCTTAGGAGTAGGGGGGAGGTCCTACAATGAGCAGTTCTTC. This codes for CASSLGVGGRSYNEQFF.

The table lists this clonotype with many counts. V and J are TRBV7-9 and TRBJ1-1; D possibly corresponds to TRBD1 (6 bases). Germline CDR1 is SEHNR and CDR2 is FQNEAQ (reference sequence). The germline V and J ends were trimmed by 5 bases and 6 bases, with 28 bases remaining between them. The CDR3 is 18 amino acids. Here the CDR3 reads CASSPGEGLGRVGAEAFF. The CDR3 nucleotides read TGTGCCAGCAGCCCAGGGGAGGGGCTGGGAAGGGTTGGTGCTGAAGCTTTCTTT.

Notes on this clonotype: With a much larger clone just one base away, this may be a read error. The chain carries TRBV6-5 and TRBJ2-7; TRBD1 agrees at 10 bases. V gave up 8 bases and J gave up 4 bases; unmatched junction bases: 11. This CDR3 contains 15 residues. Germline loops: CDR1 MNHEY, CDR2 SVGAGI. The CDR3 DNA reads TGTGCCAGCGGTTTCGCCGGGACAGGGGAATACGAGCAGTACTTC. It translates to CASGFAGTGEYEQYF.

This clonotype showed up many times. CDR3 in amino acids: CASSLKGSSREQYF. The CDR3 DNA reads TGTGCCAGCAGTTTAAAAGGGTCCTCTCGGGAGCAGTACTTC. The chain uses TRBV27 and TRBJ2-7; D is ambiguous. Germline V lookup: CDR1 MNHEY, CDR2 SMNVEV (reference sequence). Trimming stripped 2 bases from V and 7 bases from J, with 15 bases between. The CDR3 spans 14 residues.